This T cell receptor beta chain was captured by sequencing in a study of spatial heterogeneity in lung cancer. Findings of the study overall: The study found ubiquitous expanded tumor TCRs in blood more at resection than follow-up.

The time point is: sample taken at primary tumor resection. The input material, whole RNA from tumor, nontumor lung or frozen PBMC, was sequenced unsorted. Using its own MiXCR run on the 5' RACE reads, TCRdb lists one record per CDR3 protein. The sample has about 13,000 distinct CDR3 sequences, 3.5% to 4% seen once. The J segment lost 7 bases and the V segment lost 3 bases, leaving 6 bases of the junction unmatched. Germline V gene data show CDR1 as SEHNR and CDR2 as FQNEAQ (reference sequence). This CDR3 is built from 14 residues. This clonotype was observed a handful of times. Its target is not known.

The source of this sequence is a male donor with early-stage non-small cell lung cancer. The chain carries TRBV7-9 and TRBJ2-1, with TRBD1 identical over 7 bases. The material was PBMCs, obtained at surgery. CDR3 in DNA: TGTGCCAGCAGCTTTGAGGGGGCGCTGAATGAGCAGTTCTTC. Its protein product is CASSFEGALNEQFF.